This T cell receptor beta chain was recorded in a study of Graves' ophthalmopathy and Graves' hyperthyroidism. Study-wide results and limits: Ophthalmopathy progression was predicted with approximately 64% sensitivity and 72% to 75% specificity.

Germline V CDR1 and CDR2: SGDLS, YYNGEE. V was clipped by 3 bases and J by 5 bases; unmatched bases: 8. The CDR3 length is 16 residues. This clonotype was counted at least ten times. Its antigen remains unknown. The evidence that diagnosis relied on was clinical symptoms, serum thyroxine, TRAb, thyroid ultrasound and orbital computed tomography. The starting material, 10 ml of fresh peripheral blood, provided the PBMCs. The authors amplified TCR beta CDR3 regions from RNA transcripts. The workflow started with a first-round RT-PCR run with HTBI primers and then moved on to a second-round multiplex PCR. TCRdb reprocessed the multiplex PCR reads via MiXCR and lists one record per CDR3 protein. The profile shows over 450,000 distinct CDR3 sequences, roughly 14% of them singletons.

Source material: blood. The receptor was isolated from a woman in her 30s with Graves' ophthalmopathy. The gene calls are TRBV9 and TRBJ1-1; 12 bases line up with TRBD1. The CDR3 DNA is TGTGCCAGCAGCGAGGGACAGGGGGCTTATAGGACTGAAGCTTTCTTT. It translates to CASSEGQGAYRTEAFF. Supplemented by reference TRBV9 and TRBJ1-1, the full variable domain reads DSGVTQTPKHLITATGQRVTLRCSPRSGDLSVYWYQQSLDQGLQFLIQYYNGEERAKGNILERFSAQQFPDLHSELNLSSLELGDSALYFCASSEGQGAYRTEAFFGQGTRLTVV.